These T cell receptor beta chains were read from a single sample in a study of T-cell memory formation after mild COVID-19. MiXCR was run by TCRdb on the 5' RACE reads, yielding one entry per CDR3 protein. The sample has about 240,000 distinct CDR3 sequences; roughly a tenth are singletons. Sequencing was done on a sample of PBMCs or a T cell subset sorted from them (not recorded which). The receptors come from a man between 18 and 29 years old who had mild COVID-19 (a few samples of this study predate the infection). Cell type and time point are not known. Each CDR3 is given with its conserved first and last residue. The order of the fields is clone size, V gene, D gene, J gene, CDR3 protein, CDR3 DNA. D genes are given only for firm matches. Size is stated for part of the rows, as once, few or many counts, or as a class when the clone is expanded.

>.|TRBV4-1|TRBD1|TRBJ1-1
CASSQIQGVGPEAFF
TGCGCCAGCAGCCAAATACAGGGGGTAGGCCCTGAAGCTTTCTTT
>.|TRBV6-2/TRBV6-3|.|TRBJ2-4
CASSYFAYMNIQYF
TGTGCCAGCAGTTACTTCGCTTATATGAACATTCAGTACTTC
>few|TRBV20-1|.|TRBJ2-3
CSARDEADTQYF
TGCAGTGCTAGAGATGAGGCGGATACGCAGTATTTT
>.|TRBV12-3/TRBV12-4|TRBD2|TRBJ2-3
CASSSLAGGRSTQYF
TGTGCCAGCAGTTCACTAGCGGGGGGGCGTTCTACGCAGTATTTT
>.|TRBV5-1|.|TRBJ1-3
CASSLIWQGNTIYF
TGCGCCAGCAGCTTGATCTGGCAGGGAAACACCATATATTTT
>.|TRBV4-2|.|TRBJ1-5
CASSQERGRRDQPQHF
TGTGCCAGCAGCCAAGAGAGGGGCCGCAGGGATCAGCCCCAGCATTTT
>.|TRBV20-1|.|TRBJ2-7
CSARSSRDEQYF
TGCAGTGCTAGATCTTCCAGGGACGAGCAGTACTTC
>few|TRBV4-3|.|TRBJ1-2
CASSQDLGVGGIGYTF
TGCGCCAGCAGCCAAGATTTAGGGGTAGGGGGAATCGGCTACACCTTC
>few|TRBV7-6|.|TRBJ2-5
CASSSWTDRETQYF
TGTGCCAGCAGCTCCTGGACCGACAGGGAGACCCAGTACTTC
>.|TRBV4-3|.|TRBJ2-5
CASSQVISGRETQYF
TGCGCCAGCAGCCAAGTGATCTCGGGGAGAGAGACCCAGTACTTC
>.|TRBV9|.|TRBJ2-3
CASSVEAGPIGTDTQYF
TGTGCCAGCAGCGTAGAGGCAGGGCCTATTGGAACAGATACGCAGTATTTT
>few|TRBV6-6|.|TRBJ1-2
CASSPRHYGYTF
TGTGCCAGCAGCCCGCGCCACTATGGCTACACCTTC
>few|TRBV20-1|.|TRBJ2-5
CSARDRGLPETQYF
TGCAGTGCTAGAGATAGAGGACTCCCAGAGACCCAGTACTTC
>many|TRBV12-3/TRBV12-4|.|TRBJ1-6
CASSLRPGLSSPLHF
TGTGCCAGCAGTTTACGGCCGGGATTGAGTTCACCCCTCCACTTT
>few|TRBV6-4|.|TRBJ1-5
CASSLSPNQPQHF
TGTGCCAGCAGCCTAAGCCCCAATCAGCCCCAGCATTTT
>few|TRBV6-2/TRBV6-3|TRBD2|TRBJ2-1
CASSYLASGGDEQFF
TGTGCCAGCAGTTATCTGGCTAGCGGGGGGGATGAGCAGTTCTTC
>.|TRBV5-1|TRBD1|TRBJ2-7
CASSVNTGTAYEQYF
TGCGCCAGCAGCGTGAACACCGGGACAGCCTACGAGCAGTACTTC
>few|TRBV24-1|.|TRBJ1-2
CATSETGHNYGYTF
TGTGCCACCAGTGAAACGGGACATAACTATGGCTACACCTTC
>few|TRBV6-5|.|TRBJ1-6
CASRRLLSPLHF
TGTGCCAGCAGAAGACTCCTGTCACCCCTCCACTTT
>.|TRBV7-3|TRBD2|TRBJ2-5
CASSLSGGAGKTQYF
TGTGCCAGCAGCTTGAGCGGGGGGGCCGGAAAGACCCAGTACTTC
>many|TRBV6-2/TRBV6-3|.|TRBJ2-1
CASSYRAYNEQFF
TGTGCCAGCAGTTACAGGGCCTACAATGAGCAGTTCTTC
>.|TRBV11-2|TRBD2|TRBJ2-1
CASSPRIREGQGKGEQFF
TGTGCCAGCAGCCCGAGGATACGGGAGGGGCAGGGGAAAGGCGAGCAGTTCTTC
>.|TRBV19|TRBD2|TRBJ2-1
CAAAGGLNEQFF
TGTGCCGCAGCGGGGGGGCTGAATGAGCAGTTCTTC
>.|TRBV10-2|.|TRBJ1-2
CASSERGDGYTF
TGCGCCAGCAGTGAGAGGGGGGATGGCTACACCTTC
>many|TRBV12-3/TRBV12-4|.|TRBJ2-3
CASSFFRDTQYF
TGTGCCAGCAGTTTTTTTAGGGATACGCAGTATTTT
>few|TRBV3-1|.|TRBJ1-2
CASSQDPRAGGYTF
TGTGCCAGCAGCCAAGATCCGCGGGCGGGAGGCTACACCTTC
>.|TRBV20-1|.|TRBJ1-2
CSATGLANYGYTF
TGCAGTGCTACAGGTCTAGCTAACTATGGCTACACCTTC
>many|TRBV7-3|TRBD2|TRBJ2-3
CASSSGGLAGGTDTQYF
TGTGCCAGCAGCTCGGGAGGACTAGCGGGGGGCACAGATACGCAGTATTTT
>many|TRBV5-1|.|TRBJ2-2
CASSSILKGGELFF
TGCGCCAGCAGCTCCATATTGAAGGGCGGGGAGCTGTTTTTT
>many|TRBV29-1|.|TRBJ2-5
CSVGVGGPYQETQYF
TGCAGCGTTGGGGTAGGGGGGCCGTACCAAGAGACCCAGTACTTC
>few|TRBV7-2|.|TRBJ2-1
CASSFDGSYNEQFF
TGTGCCAGCAGCTTTGACGGCTCCTACAATGAGCAGTTCTTC
>many|TRBV18|.|TRBJ1-1
CASSPSGMNTEAFF
TGTGCCAGCTCACCAAGCGGAATGAACACTGAAGCTTTCTTT